This T cell receptor beta chain was retrieved from a study of T cells after yellow fever vaccination. Findings of the study overall: CD4 and CD8 compartments shared a small share of clonotypes, likely from convergent recombination. In post-booster samples, most primary-vaccination clones reappeared (96% CD4, 70% to 90% CD8).

This clonotype occurred many times. Its antigen is not known. V lost 6 bases to trimming and J lost 2 bases, with 16 bases between them. Germline values: CDR1 MNHEY, CDR2 SVGEGT. This CDR3 has 15 amino acids. Production of TCR cDNA was by 5'RACE template switching, which also added a universal primer site and UMIs. TCRdb reprocessed the 5' RACE reads with MiXCR, giving one entry per CDR3 protein. The repertoire holds 250,000 to 300,000 distinct CDR3 sequences, about 5.2% seen once, with under 3.5% in the top ten. The receptor was derived from a man aged 18 to 30 who received the YFV17D yellow fever vaccine. The chain carries TRBV6-2 or TRBV6-3 and TRBJ2-5, with unresolved D. The material sequenced was CD4+ T cells sorted from PBMCs, taken on the day of the yellow fever booster vaccination. DNA of the CDR3: TGTGCCAGCAGCCTGTCCGGCACAGAACAAGAGACCCAGTACTTC. Translating gives CASSLSGTEQETQYF.